The rows below give T cell receptor beta chains drawn from one sample of a study of a mutant IDH1 vaccine in newly diagnosed glioma. Sequencing was performed with immunoSEQ multiplex PCR; in TCRdb, only in-frame clones are kept and a portion is missing. The data contain about 32,000 clones, 75% to 85% of them singletons. Their antigens remain unidentified. This specimen consisted of PBMCs, obtained from a glioma patient whose treatment included an IDH1 peptide vaccine. The receptors were gathered from a man aged 25 to 45 with glioma. CDR3s include the opening cysteine and the closing phenylalanine or tryptophan. Each record gives: D gene, clone size, V gene, J gene, CDR3 protein, CDR3 DNA. The D gene is left open where the match is weak. Not every row has a clone size; where given, it reads once, few, many or a size class.

TRBD1	NA	TRBV6-6	TRBJ2-1	CATGTAEQFF	TGTGCCACAGGGACAGCCGAGCAGTTCTTC
TRBD1	NA	TRBV7-2	TRBJ1-1	CASSDGQGAVAFF	TGTGCCAGCAGCGACGGACAGGGGGCCGTAGCTTTCTTT
NA	NA	TRBV7-2	TRBJ2-1	CASSLAPGLADDEQFF	TGTGCCAGCAGCTTAGCACCGGGACTGGCAGATGATGAGCAGTTCTTC
NA	NA	TRBV6-5	TRBJ1-4	CASSNYNEKLFF	TGTGCCAGCAGTAACTACAATGAAAAACTGTTTTTT
TRBD2	NA	TRBV9	TRBJ2-5	CASSPAGLAGQETQYF	TGTGCCAGCAGCCCAGCCGGACTAGCGGGCCAAGAGACCCAGTACTTC
NA	NA	TRBV6-1	TRBJ2-5	CASSEGIQETQYF	TGTGCCAGCAGTGAAGGGATCCAAGAGACCCAGTACTTC
TRBD1	NA	TRBV25-1	TRBJ1-2	CASSEYYGTGYGYTF	TGTGCCAGCAGTGAATACTATGGGACAGGTTATGGCTACACCTTC
NA	once	TRBV7-9	TRBJ2-4	CASSLEWQGDIQYF	TGTGCCAGCAGCTTAGAATGGCAAGGGGACATTCAGTACTTC
NA	NA	TRBV5-1	TRBJ1-2	CASSLLGANYGYTF	TGCGCCAGCAGCTTGTTGGGGGCTAACTATGGCTACACCTTC
NA	NA	TRBV6-6	TRBJ2-5	CASSYVGETQYF	TGTGCCAGCAGTTACGTGGGAGAGACCCAGTACTTC
TRBD2	NA	TRBV19	TRBJ2-3	CASMGRADTQYF	TGTGCCAGTATGGGGAGGGCAGATACGCAGTATTTT
NA	NA	TRBV19	TRBJ1-2	CASSNFREGPYGYTF	TGTGCCAGTAGTAACTTCCGTGAAGGGCCATATGGCTACACCTTC
TRBD2	NA	TRBV5-1	TRBJ2-1	CASSLTSEFNEQFF	TGCGCCAGCAGCTTGACTAGCGAGTTCAATGAGCAGTTCTTC
NA	NA	TRBV10-1	TRBJ1-2	CASSENVQLYGYTF	TGCGCCAGCAGTGAGAATGTCCAACTCTATGGCTACACCTTC
TRBD1	NA	TRBV6-5	TRBJ2-7	CASSGDRTSYEQYF	TGTGCCAGCAGTGGGGACAGGACCTCCTACGAGCAGTACTTC
TRBD1	once	TRBV30	TRBJ2-7	CAWSLGTVVHEQYF	TGTGCCTGGAGTCTTGGGACAGTCGTACACGAGCAGTACTTC
NA	NA	TRBV27	TRBJ1-4	CASSFGGPNEKLFF	TGTGCCAGCAGTTTTGGGGGACCTAATGAAAAACTGTTTTTT
NA	NA	TRBV29-1	TRBJ2-3	CSVDGGRADTQYF	TGCAGCGTTGATGGGGGGCGGGCAGATACGCAGTATTTT
NA	NA	TRBV5-1	TRBJ2-4	CASSLDLGAKNIQYF	TGCGCCAGCAGCTTGGACCTCGGGGCCAAAAACATTCAGTACTTC
NA	NA	TRBV6-1	TRBJ2-3	CASSERVSRQIADTQYF	TGTGCCAGCAGTGAGAGGGTTAGTAGGCAGATTGCAGATACGCAGTATTTT
TRBD1	NA	TRBV15	TRBJ2-7	CASGTGGHEQYF	TGTGCCAGCGGGACAGGGGGACACGAGCAGTACTTC
TRBD1	NA	TRBV9	TRBJ1-1	CASSRTGDTEAFF	TGTGCCAGCAGCCGGACAGGGGACACTGAAGCTTTCTTT
NA	few	TRBV7-2	TRBJ1-2	CASSKGTVNGYTF	TGTGCCAGCAGCAAAGGGACGGTCAATGGCTACACCTTC
TRBD1	NA	TRBV27	TRBJ2-7	CASSLDRGYEQYF	TGTGCCAGCAGTTTGGACAGGGGCTACGAGCAGTACTTC
TRBD2	NA	TRBV15	TRBJ2-1	CATSRAGLAGGPGVNEQFF	TGTGCCACCAGCAGAGCGGGACTAGCGGGAGGGCCGGGCGTCAATGAGCAGTTCTTC
NA	NA	TRBV7-6	TRBJ2-5	CASSLYGQETQYF	TGTGCCAGCAGCTTATACGGGCAAGAGACCCAGTACTTC
NA	NA	TRBV30	TRBJ2-7	CAWSVQFYEQYF	TGTGCCTGGAGTGTACAGTTCTACGAGCAGTACTTC
NA	NA	TRBV30	TRBJ1-5	CAWSVPRGSNQPQHF	TGTGCCTGGAGTGTACCCAGGGGTAGCAATCAGCCCCAGCATTTT
NA	NA	TRBV4-3	TRBJ1-4	CASSQDWGGEKLFF	TGCGCCAGCAGCCAAGATTGGGGGGGTGAAAAACTGTTTTTT
TRBD2	NA	TRBV5-1	TRBJ2-7	CASSLVTSGYEQYF	TGCGCCAGCAGCTTGGTGACTAGCGGCTACGAGCAGTACTTC
NA	NA	TRBV29-1	TRBJ2-3	CSVEGTSTDTQYF	TGCAGCGTTGAAGGAACTAGCACAGATACGCAGTATTTT
NA	NA	TRBV15	TRBJ2-7	CATSRDRAGYEQYF	TGTGCCACCAGCAGAGACAGGGCGGGCTACGAGCAGTACTTC
NA	NA	TRBV4-3	TRBJ1-2	CASSRQNYQVRFPGGYTF	TGCGCCAGCAGCCGACAAAACTACCAAGTCAGGTTTCCAGGCGGCTACACCTTC
TRBD1	NA	TRBV4-2	TRBJ2-7	CASSQVRDSSYEQYF	TGTGCCAGCAGCCAAGTCCGGGACAGCTCCTACGAGCAGTACTTC
TRBD1	NA	TRBV4-1	TRBJ2-7	CASSYRQGGYEQYF	TGCGCCAGCAGCTACCGACAGGGGGGGTACGAGCAGTACTTC
NA	NA	TRBV27	TRBJ2-7	CASSLYKTRDISYEQYF	TGTGCCAGCAGTTTATACAAGACACGGGACATCTCCTACGAGCAGTACTTC
NA	few	TRBV6-6	TRBJ2-7	CASSQGPIPSYEQYF	TGTGCCAGCAGTCAGGGACCCATACCCTCCTACGAGCAGTACTTC
TRBD2	few	TRBV6-5	TRBJ2-7	CASRDTRLAGYEQYF	TGTGCCAGCAGGGATACAAGACTAGCGGGATACGAGCAGTACTTC
NA	NA	TRBV7-9	TRBJ2-3	CASSPPVRRTDTQYF	TGTGCCAGCAGCCCCCCGGTGCGGCGCACAGATACGCAGTATTTT
TRBD2	once	TRBV5-4	TRBJ2-3	CASSSGTSGMPSTDTQYF	TGTGCCAGCAGTTCCGGGACTAGCGGGATGCCGAGCACAGATACGCAGTATTTT
TRBD2	NA	TRBV7-6	TRBJ2-1	CASSPRVSGGTYNEQFF	TGTGCCAGCAGCCCTCGAGTTAGCGGGGGGACCTACAATGAGCAGTTCTTC
NA	NA	TRBV9	TRBJ1-1	CASSVGRDTEAFF	TGTGCCAGCAGCGTAGGACGGGACACTGAAGCTTTCTTT
NA	NA	TRBV5-1	TRBJ1-6	CASSIGGVSALHF	TGCGCCAGCAGCATCGGGGGCGTTTCAGCCCTCCACTTT
TRBD2	NA	TRBV7-8	TRBJ2-3	CASSRLAGGDTQYF	TGTGCCAGCAGCCGACTAGCGGGAGGAGATACGCAGTATTTT
NA	NA	TRBV30	TRBJ2-7	CAWRQASSYEQYF	TGTGCCTGGAGACAAGCGAGCTCCTACGAGCAGTACTTC
TRBD2	NA	TRBV28	TRBJ2-7	CASSFYGEGSEQYF	TGTGCCAGCAGTTTTTACGGGGAGGGGTCCGAGCAGTACTTC
NA	once	TRBV7-2	TRBJ1-4	CASGWGANEKLFF	TGTGCCAGCGGGTGGGGTGCTAATGAAAAACTGTTTTTT
NA	NA	TRBV2	TRBJ2-5	CASSESVSIETQYF	TGTGCCAGCAGTGAATCGGTCAGCATAGAGACCCAGTACTTC
NA	NA	TRBV6-5	TRBJ2-2	CASRPIQGVTGELFF	TGTGCCTCACGCCCTATCCAGGGAGTCACCGGGGAGCTGTTTTTT
TRBD1	NA	TRBV11-2	TRBJ2-4	CASSLGLTGVNIQYF	TGTGCCAGCAGCTTGGGACTGACAGGGGTGAACATTCAGTACTTC